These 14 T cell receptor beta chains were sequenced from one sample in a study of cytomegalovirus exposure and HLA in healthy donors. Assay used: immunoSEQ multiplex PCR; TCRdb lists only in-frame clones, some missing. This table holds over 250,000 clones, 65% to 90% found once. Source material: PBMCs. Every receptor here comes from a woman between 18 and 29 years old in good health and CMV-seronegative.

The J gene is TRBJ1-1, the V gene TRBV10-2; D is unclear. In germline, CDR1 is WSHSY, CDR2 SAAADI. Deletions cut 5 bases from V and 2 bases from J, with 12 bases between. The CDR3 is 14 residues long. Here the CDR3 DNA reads TGCGCCAGCAGTCCCGGGATCCCCAACACTGAAGCTTTCTTT. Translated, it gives CASSPGIPNTEAFF.

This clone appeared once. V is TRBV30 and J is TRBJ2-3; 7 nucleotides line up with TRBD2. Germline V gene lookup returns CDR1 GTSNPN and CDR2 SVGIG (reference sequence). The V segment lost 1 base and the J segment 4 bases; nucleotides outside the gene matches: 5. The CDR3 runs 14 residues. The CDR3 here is CAWSDGLVPDTQYF. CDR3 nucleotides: TGTGCCTGGAGTGACGGACTAGTCCCAGATACGCAGTATTTT.

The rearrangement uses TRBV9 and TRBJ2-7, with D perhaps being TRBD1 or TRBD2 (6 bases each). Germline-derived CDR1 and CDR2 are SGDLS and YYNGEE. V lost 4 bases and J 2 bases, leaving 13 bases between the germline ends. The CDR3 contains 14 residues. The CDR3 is CASSLADSAYEQYF. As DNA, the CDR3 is TGTGCCAGCAGCTTAGCGGACAGCGCCTACGAGCAGTACTTC.

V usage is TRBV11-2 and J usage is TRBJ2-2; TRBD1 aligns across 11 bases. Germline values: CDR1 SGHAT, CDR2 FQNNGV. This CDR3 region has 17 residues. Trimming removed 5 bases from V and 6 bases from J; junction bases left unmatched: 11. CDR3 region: CASSHKSPGQGAGELFF. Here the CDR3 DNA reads TGTGCCAGCAGCCACAAATCTCCGGGACAGGGGGCCGGGGAGCTGTTTTTT. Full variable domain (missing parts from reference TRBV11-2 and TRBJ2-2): EAGVAQSPRYKIIEKRQSVAFWCNPISGHATLYWYQQILGQGPKLLIQFQNNGVVDDSQLPKDRFSAERLKGVDSTLKIQPAKLEDSAVYLCASSHKSPGQGAGELFFGEGSRLTVL.

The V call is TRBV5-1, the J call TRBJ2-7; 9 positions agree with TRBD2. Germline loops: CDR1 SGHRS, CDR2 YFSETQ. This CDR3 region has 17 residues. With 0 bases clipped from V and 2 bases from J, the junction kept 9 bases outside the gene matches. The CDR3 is CASSLADFAGGTYEQYF. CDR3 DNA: TGCGCCAGCAGCTTGGCCGATTTTGCGGGAGGGACCTACGAGCAGTACTTC.

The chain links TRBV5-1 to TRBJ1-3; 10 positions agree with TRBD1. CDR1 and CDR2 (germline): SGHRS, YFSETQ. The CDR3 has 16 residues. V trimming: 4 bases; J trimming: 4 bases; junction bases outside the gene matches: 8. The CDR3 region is CASSPRRQGAGNTIYF. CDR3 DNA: TGCGCCAGCAGCCCGAGAAGACAGGGGGCAGGAAACACCATATATTTT.

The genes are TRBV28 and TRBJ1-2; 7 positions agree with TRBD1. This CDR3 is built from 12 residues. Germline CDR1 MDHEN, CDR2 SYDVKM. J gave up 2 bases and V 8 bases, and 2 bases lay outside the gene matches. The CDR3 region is CASRDSNYGYTF. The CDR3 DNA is TGTGCCAGCCGGGACAGCAACTATGGCTACACCTTC.

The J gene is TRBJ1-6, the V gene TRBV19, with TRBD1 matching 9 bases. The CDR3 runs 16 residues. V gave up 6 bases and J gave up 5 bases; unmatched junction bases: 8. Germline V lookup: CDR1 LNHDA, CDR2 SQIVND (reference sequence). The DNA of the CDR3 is TGTGCCAGTAGCTCTACAGGGGGCGTGAATAATTCACCCCTCCACTTT. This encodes CASSSTGGVNNSPLHF.

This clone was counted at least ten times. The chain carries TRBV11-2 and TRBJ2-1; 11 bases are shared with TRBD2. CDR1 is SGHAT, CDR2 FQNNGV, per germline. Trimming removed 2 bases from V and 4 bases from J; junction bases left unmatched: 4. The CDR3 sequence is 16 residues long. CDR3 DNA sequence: TGTGCCAGCAGCTTAACCGGGACTAGCGGTTACAATGAGCAGTTCTTC. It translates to CASSLTGTSGYNEQFF. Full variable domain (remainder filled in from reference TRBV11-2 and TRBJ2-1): EAGVAQSPRYKIIEKRQSVAFWCNPISGHATLYWYQQILGQGPKLLIQFQNNGVVDDSQLPKDRFSAERLKGVDSTLKIQPAKLEDSAVYLCASSLTGTSGYNEQFFGPGTRLTVL.

The CDR3 here is CASSLEGDRLLGETQYF. As DNA, the CDR3 is TGTGCCAGCAGCTTAGAGGGGGACAGGTTACTCGGGGAGACCCAGTACTTC. The rearrangement uses TRBV7-3 and TRBJ2-5, with 8 bases fitting TRBD1. The CDR3 is made up of 17 amino acids. Germline CDR1 SGHTA, CDR2 FQGTGA. The V and J ends lost 2 bases and 5 bases, in that order; junction bases with no gene match: 13.

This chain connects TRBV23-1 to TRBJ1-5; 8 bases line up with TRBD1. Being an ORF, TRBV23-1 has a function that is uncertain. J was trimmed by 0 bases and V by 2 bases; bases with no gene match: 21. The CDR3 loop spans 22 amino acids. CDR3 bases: TGCGCCAGCAGTCAAATCCGACCTCCGAGACAGGGGAGGAGGATTAGCAATCAGCCCCAGCATTTT. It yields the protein CASSQIRPPRQGRRISNQPQHF.

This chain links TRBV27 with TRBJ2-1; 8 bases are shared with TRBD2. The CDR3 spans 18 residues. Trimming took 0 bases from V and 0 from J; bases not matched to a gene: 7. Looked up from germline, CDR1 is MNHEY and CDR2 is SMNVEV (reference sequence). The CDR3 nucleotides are TGTGCCAGCAGTTTATCCACACTAGCGGATTTCTCCTACAATGAGCAGTTCTTC. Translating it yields CASSLSTLADFSYNEQFF.

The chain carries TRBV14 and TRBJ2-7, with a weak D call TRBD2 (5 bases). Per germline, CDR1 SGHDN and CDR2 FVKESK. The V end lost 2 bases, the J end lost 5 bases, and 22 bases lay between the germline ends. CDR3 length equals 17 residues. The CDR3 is CASSQTGNRDSWDEQYF. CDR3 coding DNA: TGTGCCAGCAGCCAAACGGGGAATCGTGACTCTTGGGACGAGCAGTACTTC.

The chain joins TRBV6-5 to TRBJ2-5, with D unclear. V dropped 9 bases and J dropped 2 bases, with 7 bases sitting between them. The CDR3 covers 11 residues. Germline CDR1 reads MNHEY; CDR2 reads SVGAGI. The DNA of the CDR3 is TGTGCCAGTTCACTACAAGAGACCCAGTACTTC. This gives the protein CASSLQETQYF.